Sequencing of this TCR beta chain was carried out in a study of cytomegalovirus exposure and HLA in healthy donors. Study-level points and caveats: Other equally common chains were less clonally expanded than HLA-associated TCR beta chains, a later analysis showed.

Of note for this clone: What it binds is unknown.

The PCR made use of 60 Vbeta and 13 Jbeta primers. Profiling relied on immunoSEQ multiplex PCR, and the TCRdb table lists in-frame clones only, not all of them. Its listing shows about 110,000 clones. From germline, CDR1 is SGDLS and CDR2 YYNGEE. The CDR3 consists of 16 residues. The V segment lost 4 bases and the J segment 3 bases; nucleotides outside the gene matches: 6. Input material: PBMCs. The chain recombines TRBV9 with TRBJ2-5; 13 positions agree with TRBD2. This sequence originates from a man in his fifties or sixties in good health and CMV-seronegative. This CDR3 reads CASSPGLAGAEETQYF. The CDR3 nucleotides read TGTGCCAGCAGCCCTGGACTAGCGGGGGCCGAAGAGACCCAGTACTTC. Combining the CDR3 with reference TRBV9 and TRBJ2-5 gives the whole variable domain DSGVTQTPKHLITATGQRVTLRCSPRSGDLSVYWYQQSLDQGLQFLIQYYNGEERAKGNILERFSAQQFPDLHSELNLSSLELGDSALYFCASSPGLAGAEETQYFGPGTRLLVL.